This T cell receptor (beta chain) was identified in a study of blood T cell repertoires in COVID-19. As for the study in general: Whether acute or convalescent, the COVID-19 samples came from the United States, Italy and Spain. PBMCs, B-cell-depleted T cells, or T cells were the source of the cDNA or gDNA that made up the material.

Source study methods: Amplification with reference gene primers provided the estimates of nucleated cell counts. Method: immunoSEQ multiplex PCR; TCRdb's copy keeps in-frame clones and lacks some. V, J and clone size derive from that table, while D and trimming were established from the DNA sequence. The table has approximately 200,000 clones, roughly 85% seen once. V dropped 9 bases and J dropped 7; count of bases not matched to a gene: 17. CDR1 MNHEY and CDR2 SMNVEV come from the germline V gene (reference sequence). The CDR3 runs 16 residues. V is TRBV27 and J is TRBJ2-3; TRBD2 matches 9 bases. The clonotype was recovered from a woman in her 30s with acute or convalescent COVID-19. The sequenced sample consisted of peripheral blood. CDR3 amino acids: CASTPIAGGPANTQYF. CDR3 in DNA: TGTGCCAGTACGCCGATCGCGGGAGGGCCGGCAAATACGCAGTATTTT.